This T cell receptor beta chain came from a study of blood T cell repertoires in COVID-19. Study-wide background: Specimens from acute and convalescent COVID-19 originated in the United States, Italy and Spain. T cells, B-cell-depleted T cells, or PBMCs supplied cDNA or gDNA.

V lost 3 bases to trimming and J lost 4 bases, with 4 bases between them. Germline lookup yields CDR1 SGHNT and CDR2 YYREEE (reference sequence). The CDR3 extends over 11 amino acids. In the source study's methods: Scientists estimated how many nucleated cells there were by amplifying reference gene primers. Here immunoSEQ multiplex PCR was the method, and the copy in TCRdb shows in-frame clones only, minus some. The V and J calls and clone size are taken from that table; D and trimming were inferred from the DNA. The sample gives 120,000 to 150,000 clones, around 81% of which show up once; 10% to 15% is in the top ten.

This chain connects TRBV5-4 to TRBJ1-2; D remains unclear. Sample: peripheral blood. The source of this sequence is a man aged 55 to 70 with active or convalescent COVID-19. CDR3 sequence reads: CASSSIYGYTF. The CDR3 DNA follows: TGTGCCAGCAGCTCAATCTATGGCTACACCTTC.